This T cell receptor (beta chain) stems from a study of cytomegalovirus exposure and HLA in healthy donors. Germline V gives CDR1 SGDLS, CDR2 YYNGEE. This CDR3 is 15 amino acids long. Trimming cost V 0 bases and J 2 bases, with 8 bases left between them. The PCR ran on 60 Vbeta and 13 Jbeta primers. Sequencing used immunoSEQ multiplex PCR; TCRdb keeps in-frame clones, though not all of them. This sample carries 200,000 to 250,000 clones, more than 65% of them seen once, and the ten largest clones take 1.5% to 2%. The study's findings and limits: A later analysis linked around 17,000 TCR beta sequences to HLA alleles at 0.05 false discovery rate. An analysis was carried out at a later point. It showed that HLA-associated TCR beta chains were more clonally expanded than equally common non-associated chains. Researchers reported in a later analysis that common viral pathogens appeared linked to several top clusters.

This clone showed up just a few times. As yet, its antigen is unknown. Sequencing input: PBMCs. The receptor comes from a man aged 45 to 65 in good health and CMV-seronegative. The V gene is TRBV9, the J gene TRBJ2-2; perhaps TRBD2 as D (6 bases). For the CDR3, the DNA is TGTGCCAGCAGCGTAGCGGGACTTAACACCGGGGAGCTGTTTTTT. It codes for CASSVAGLNTGELFF.